Reported below is one T cell receptor beta chain. The germline gene is not matched at one end of the junction; a read error may be the cause. CDR3 size: 16 residues. Germline values: CDR1 SGHRS, CDR2 YFSETQ. This sample was included in a study of blood T cell repertoires in COVID-19. Study at large: The analysed material was cDNA or gDNA that came from T cells, B-cell-depleted T cells, or PBMCs.

Here immunoSEQ multiplex PCR was the method, and the copy in TCRdb shows in-frame clones only, minus some. The table shows approximately 270,000 clones, with more than 70% occurring only once. This chain joins TRBV5-1 and TRBJ2-3, with 7 positions matching TRBD2. The source is a woman aged 25 to 39 with COVID-19, enrolled during active disease. The sample comprised peripheral blood. The CDR3 protein is CASSLAGVGGTDTQYF. CDR3 nucleotides: TGCGCCAGCAGTTTGGCGGGAGTGGGGGGCACAGATACGCAGTATTTT.